These 21 T cell receptor beta chains originate from one sample sequenced in a study of PD-1 blockade in classical Hodgkin lymphoma. Every single patient, without exception, relapsed after autologous stem cell transplantation, and brentuximab vedotin exposure varied. Method: immunoSEQ multiplex PCR; TCRdb's copy keeps in-frame clones and lacks some. The sample includes about 17,000 clones, about 80% seen only once; the top ten take 4.5% to 5.5%. The sample consisted of peripheral blood mononuclear cells (PBMCs), taken at baseline. The receptors stem from a human donor with classical Hodgkin lymphoma.

The chain couples TRBV27 to TRBJ1-1; 7 bases agree with TRBD1. There are 18 residues in the CDR3. After removal of 5 bases from V and 0 bases from J, the junction contained 15 bases not matched to a gene. The germline CDR1 and CDR2 sequences are MNHEY and SMNVEV (reference sequence). CDR3 nucleotide sequence: TGTGCCAGCAGTACACGACAGGGCGGAACGATGTTGAACACTGAAGCTTTCTTT. Translating it yields CASSTRQGGTMLNTEAFF.

This clone was recorded only once. The chain joins TRBV30 to TRBJ1-5, with 10 bases identical to TRBD1. This CDR3 spans 14 amino acids. Germline CDR1 is GTSNPN and CDR2 is SVGIG (reference sequence). J was trimmed by 7 bases and V by 8 bases; bases with no gene match: 11. CDR3 amino acids: CALSSGTGDQPQHF. The CDR3 DNA is TGTGCCCTGTCTTCCGGGACAGGGGACCAGCCCCAGCATTTT.

In the case of this clone: A read error may produce the germline difference seen at one junction end. J is TRBJ1-3 and V is TRBV4-1; TRBD1 might be the D (5 bases). The CDR3 has 15 amino acids. CDR1 MGHRA and CDR2 YSYEKL come from the germline V gene. The chain's CDR3 is CASRQAGGDGNTIYF. CDR3 DNA: TGCGCCAGCAGGCAAGCCGGAGGGGATGGAAACACCATATATTTT.

The chain carries TRBV7-9 and TRBJ1-5, with a tentative D call TRBD1 (5 bases). CDR1 and CDR2 (germline): SEHNR, FQNEAQ (reference sequence). This CDR3 has 16 residues. V was pared by 6 bases and J by 2 bases, with 17 bases between. CDR3 region: CASSPDQGNGNQPQHF. The CDR3 coding sequence is TGTGCCAGCAGTCCGGACCAGGGAAACGGCAATCAGCCCCAGCATTTT.

The V call is TRBV5-1, the J call TRBJ1-6; 8 bases agree with TRBD1. With 4 bases clipped from V and 7 bases from J, the junction kept 7 bases outside the gene matches. CDR3 length: 15 amino acids. Germline assignment: CDR1 SGHRS and CDR2 YFSETQ. CDR3 in DNA: TGCGCCAGCAGCCCACCCGACAGGGGCAATTCACCCCTCCACTTT. The encoded protein is CASSPPDRGNSPLHF.

The chain carries TRBV5-1 and TRBJ1-3; no clear D gene. Trimming removed 2 bases at V and 0 bases at J, with 9 bases between. In germline, CDR1 is SGHRS, CDR2 YFSETQ. The CDR3 has 15 amino acids. The DNA for the CDR3 is TGCGCCAGCAGCTTCCTTGGGGACTCTGGAAACACCATATATTTT. This sequence encodes CASSFLGDSGNTIYF.

This rearrangement joins TRBV7-2 to TRBJ2-1; D ambiguous. V lost 1 base and J 3 bases, leaving 7 bases between the germline ends. This CDR3 region has 14 residues. CDR1 is SGHTA, CDR2 FQGNSA, per germline. DNA for the CDR3: TGTGCCAGCAGCTTAGAGCCCGGCTACAATGAGCAGTTCTTC. This gives the protein CASSLEPGYNEQFF.

The chain is built from TRBV5-1 and TRBJ2-2, with 8 bases that match TRBD1. This CDR3 is 15 amino acids long. In germline, CDR1 is SGHRS, CDR2 YFSETQ. V dropped 2 bases and J dropped 5; count of bases not matched to a gene: 5. The CDR3 DNA sequence: TGCGCCAGCAGCTTCTTACAGGGGGTAACCGGGGAGCTGTTTTTT. It encodes CASSFLQGVTGELFF.

This clone was counted once. This rearrangement joins TRBV28 to TRBJ2-7, with 12 bases fitting TRBD2. CDR1 and CDR2 from the germline V gene are MDHEN and SYDVKM. CDR3 length: 15 residues. The junction had 4 bases not matched to a gene; V was cut back by 6 bases and J by 1 base. The CDR3 nucleotides read TGTGCCAGCAGCTCGACTAGCGGGGGATCCTACGAGCAGTACTTC. Translation gives CASSSTSGGSYEQYF.

The chain has TRBV29-1 and TRBJ1-2; TRBD1 is a possible D gene (5 bases). The CDR3 is made up of 13 amino acids. Germline assignment: CDR1 SQVTM and CDR2 ANQGSEA. V was shortened by 7 bases and J by 5 bases, with 17 bases between the two germline ends. Here the CDR3 reads CSATPGSGYGYTF. The DNA of the CDR3 is TGCAGCGCCACCCCAGGGAGTGGGTATGGCTACACCTTC.

In its sample, this clone was seen a few times. The chain combines TRBV21-1 with TRBJ2-7; the table's D call TRBD1 went unverified against the DNA. TRBV21-1 counts as a pseudogene. The CDR3 sequence is 16 residues long. The CDR3 sequence: CASSKFKGTAIYEQYF. The DNA for the CDR3 is TGTGCCAGCAGCAAATTTAAAGGGACAGCTATATACGAGCAGTACTTC.

The gene calls are TRBV5-1 and TRBJ2-7; possible D gene TRBD1, 6 bases. CDR1 and CDR2 from the germline V gene are SGHRS and YFSETQ. This CDR3 spans 13 amino acids. V lost 2 bases and J 5 bases, leaving 11 bases between the germline ends. The CDR3 DNA reads TGCGCCAGCAGCTTCGGACAGAAGAACGAGCAGTACTTC. Amino acids: CASSFGQKNEQYF.

This rearrangement joins TRBV28 to TRBJ2-7, with 9 bases aligning to TRBD2. The length of the CDR3 is 14 residues. Germline-derived CDR1 and CDR2 are MDHEN and SYDVKM. V lost 3 bases and J lost 1; bases outside the gene matches: 1. The CDR3 region is CASSLAGGSYEQYF. The CDR3 DNA is TGTGCCAGCAGTTTGGCGGGGGGGTCCTACGAGCAGTACTTC.

By share, this clone counts as medium-sized. This chain links TRBV18 with TRBJ2-7, with D perhaps TRBD2 (6 bases). V was trimmed by 2 bases and J by 5 bases, leaving 10 bases between them. CDR1 and CDR2 from the germline V gene are KGHSH and LQKENI. The CDR3 sequence is 13 residues long. This CDR3 reads CASSPGGTDEQYF. The CDR3 region has the DNA TGTGCCAGCTCACCAGGAGGGACTGACGAGCAGTACTTC.

This chain joins TRBV6-6 and TRBJ2-7; D is possibly TRBD1 (6 bases). The CDR3 consists of 12 residues. Trimming left V 5 bases short and J 5 bases short, with 10 bases between. In germline, CDR1 is MNHNY, CDR2 SVGAGI (reference sequence). The CDR3 nucleotides read TGTGCCAGCAGTCCCCGGGACAACGAGCAGTACTTC. Its translation: CASSPRDNEQYF.

The gene calls are TRBV4-3 and TRBJ2-5; D is undetermined. The better agreement between TRBJ2-7 and the DNA end casts doubt on the J call. The CDR3 loop spans 15 amino acids. CDR1 and CDR2 from the germline V gene are LGHNA and YSLEER. The CDR3 sequence is CASSQEGPEGYEQYF. CDR3 in DNA: TGCGCCAGCAGCCAAGAAGGGCCGGAAGGCTACGAGCAGTACTTC.

This chain uses TRBV5-1 with TRBJ1-2; 8 bases line up with TRBD1. V trimming: 4 bases; J trimming: 0 bases; junction bases outside the gene matches: 5. The CDR3 extends over 15 amino acids. CDR1 and CDR2 (germline): SGHRS, YFSETQ. The CDR3: CASSGTGATNYGYTF. CDR3 DNA sequence: TGCGCCAGCAGCGGGACAGGAGCTACTAACTATGGCTACACCTTC.

The J gene is TRBJ2-7, the V gene TRBV6-1, with TRBD2 identical over 7 bases. J lost 5 bases, V lost 2 bases, and 15 bases had no gene match. CDR1 is MNHNS and CDR2 is SASEGT in the germline V gene. This CDR3 region has 17 residues. The CDR3 DNA reads TGTGCCAGCAGTGAAAGGATGTGGGAGGGTAGATTCGACGAGCAGTACTTC. Translation: CASSERMWEGRFDEQYF.

The V gene is TRBV6-1, the J gene TRBJ1-4; TRBD1 matches 9 bases. Trimming took 3 bases from V and 10 from J; bases not matched to a gene: 6. This CDR3 is 14 amino acids long. Germline assignment: CDR1 MNHNS and CDR2 SASEGT. Written as DNA, the CDR3 is TGTGCCAGCAGTGAGGGACAGGGCAGGAGAAAACTGTTTTTT. Amino acid sequence: CASSEGQGRRKLFF.

This clone has a single count. This sequence joins TRBV2 and TRBJ2-3, with D tentatively TRBD1 (6 bases). CDR1 and CDR2 from the germline V gene are SNHLY and FYNNEI. There are 14 residues in the CDR3. The germline V and J ends were trimmed by 6 bases and 3 bases, with 13 bases remaining between them. Here the CDR3 reads CASRARGITDTQYF. CDR3 DNA sequence: TGTGCCAGCAGAGCCAGGGGTATAACAGATACGCAGTATTTT.

By frequency in the sample, this clone is medium-sized. The rearrangement joins TRBV4-3 to TRBJ1-2, with D uncertain. V lost 0 bases and J lost 6, with 17 bases in between. The CDR3 runs to 16 residues. Per the germline V gene, CDR1 is LGHNA and CDR2 is YSLEER. This CDR3 is CASSQEFWAGEDGYTF. The CDR3 DNA is TGCGCCAGCAGCCAAGAGTTTTGGGCAGGAGAAGATGGCTACACCTTC.